What follows are 18 T cell receptor beta chains derived from one specimen sequenced in a study of T-cell memory formation after mild COVID-19. In TCRdb, the 5' RACE reads were re-called with MiXCR into one record per CDR3 protein. The sample contains 250,000 to 300,000 distinct CDR3 sequences, more than 15% of which appear only once. Sequencing was performed on PBMCs or a T cell subset sorted from them (not recorded which). These receptors came from a man aged 18 to 30 who had mild COVID-19 (a few samples of this study predate the infection). Cell type and time point are not known.

This clonotype has a handful of counts. This sequence joins TRBV9 and TRBJ2-1; 8 bases line up with TRBD2. With 4 bases clipped from V and 7 bases from J, the junction kept 10 bases outside the gene matches. This CDR3 is 15 amino acids long. Germline CDR1 and CDR2: SGDLS and YYNGEE. CDR3 sequence (DNA): TGTGCCAGCAGCATACAGGCGGGGGGACGGAATGAGCAGTTCTTC. Protein product: CASSIQAGGRNEQFF. Complete variable domain (other parts from reference TRBV9 and TRBJ2-1): DSGVTQTPKHLITATGQRVTLRCSPRSGDLSVYWYQQSLDQGLQFLIQYYNGEERAKGNILERFSAQQFPDLHSELNLSSLELGDSALYFCASSIQAGGRNEQFFGPGTRLTVL.

There are a few counts of this clonotype. This rearrangement joins TRBV5-1 to TRBJ1-2, with a possible D match to TRBD1 (5 bases). This CDR3 is 15 amino acids long. CDR1 and CDR2 (germline): SGHRS, YFSETQ. Deletions cut 4 bases from V and 2 bases from J, with 15 bases between. The CDR3 loop reads CASSPGAAGNYGYTF. CDR3 coding DNA: TGCGCCAGCAGCCCGGGCGCCGCAGGGAACTATGGCTACACCTTC.

The sample holds a few counts of this clonotype. A junction end diverges from the germline sequence, so it may reflect a read error. The CDR3 region has the DNA TGCAGTGCCGTCGGACTAGCGGGGGGCTCCTCCGAGCAGTACTTC. Translated, it gives CSAVGLAGGSSEQYF. This rearrangement joins TRBV20-1 to TRBJ2-7, with 14 positions matching TRBD2. The CDR3 sequence is 15 residues long. From germline, CDR1 is DFQATT and CDR2 SNEGSKA (reference sequence).

There are a few counts of this clonotype. The V call is TRBV7-8, the J call TRBJ2-7; 9 bases line up with TRBD1. CDR3 length: 15 residues. CDR1 is SGHVS and CDR2 is FQNEAQ in the germline V gene. The trim removed 3 bases at V and 0 bases at J, leaving 3 bases unmatched. The chain's CDR3 is CASSLGQGISYEQYV. CDR3 coding DNA: TGTGCCAGCAGCTTGGGACAGGGTATCTCCTACGAGCAGTACGTC.

This clonotype occurred a few times. The chain couples TRBV7-3 to TRBJ2-1; 11 nucleotides agree with TRBD2. Germline V gene data show CDR1 as SGHTA and CDR2 as FQGTGA. This CDR3 spans 16 amino acids. Trimming took 5 bases from V and 4 from J; bases not matched to a gene: 7. Here the CDR3 DNA reads TGTGCCAGCAGCGAAAGAGCTAGCGGGGGGTACAATGAGCAGTTCTTC. Residues: CASSERASGGYNEQFF. Looking up the rest from reference TRBV7-3 and TRBJ2-1 gives the full variable domain: GAGVSQTPSNKVTEKGKYVELRCDPISGHTALYWYRQSLGQGPEFLIYFQGTGAADDSGLPNDRFFAVRPEGSVSTLKIQRTERGDSAVYLCASSERASGGYNEQFFGPGTRLTVL.

The V gene is TRBV7-2, the J gene TRBJ2-5, with D perhaps being TRBD1 or TRBD2 (5 bases each). The CDR3 consists of 12 residues. V lost 7 bases, J lost 2 bases, and 8 bases lay in between. From germline, CDR1 is SGHTA and CDR2 FQGNSA. The CDR3 DNA follows: TGTGCCAGCACTGAGGGGCAAGAGACCCAGTACTTC. This translates into CASTEGQETQYF.

This clonotype was seen a handful of times. The chain carries TRBV10-3 and TRBJ2-2; 8 bases map to TRBD1. V lost 6 bases and J lost 0; bases outside the gene matches: 0. The CDR3 spans 14 residues. Germline CDR1 is ENHRY and CDR2 is SYGVKD. CDR3 DNA sequence: TGTGCCATCAGCAGGGGGCCGAACACCGGGGAGCTGTTTTTT. It yields the protein CAISRGPNTGELFF.

This clonotype has at least ten counts. J is TRBJ2-5 and V is TRBV20-1, with 14 bases identical to TRBD2. Losses at the gene ends were 6 bases for V and 2 bases for J; bases not matched to a gene: 11. There are 17 residues in the CDR3. Germline V gives CDR1 DFQATT, CDR2 SNEGSKA (reference sequence). CDR3 loop: CSAPRGTSGGEQETQYF. CDR3 DNA sequence: TGCAGTGCCCCGCGGGGGACTAGCGGGGGTGAACAAGAGACCCAGTACTTC.

The J gene is TRBJ1-4, the V gene TRBV5-1; 9 bases are a match to TRBD1. The germline V gene has CDR1 SGHRS and CDR2 YFSETQ. The CDR3 sequence is 15 residues long. Trimming removed 2 bases from V and 4 bases from J; junction bases left unmatched: 3. CDR3 DNA sequence: TGCGCCAGCAGCTTACAGGGGGCTGGTAATGAAAAACTGTTTTTT. This encodes CASSLQGAGNEKLFF.

The sample holds a few counts of this clonotype. CDR3 sequence reads: CASSFGGEQPQHF. CDR3 bases: TGTGCCAGCAGTTTCGGGGGTGAACAGCCCCAGCATTTT. The V gene is TRBV27, the J gene TRBJ1-5; D might be TRBD1 (5 bases). CDR3 length: 13 amino acids. Between the trimmed V and J ends, which lost 3 bases and 7 bases, there was a span of 10 bases. CDR1 and CDR2 (germline): MNHEY, SMNVEV (reference sequence).

This clonotype was seen ten or more times. The V gene is TRBV15, the J gene TRBJ2-5, with TRBD2 identical over 8 bases. Germline CDR1 reads LNHNV; CDR2 reads YYDKDF (reference sequence). The J segment lost 5 bases and the V segment lost 2 bases, leaving 4 bases of the junction unmatched. The CDR3 spans 14 residues. The CDR3 DNA reads as TGTGCCACCAGCAGACGGCGGGGGGTTGAGACCCAGTACTTC. As protein: CATSRRRGVETQYF.

V is TRBV7-6 and J is TRBJ2-6, with a tentative D call TRBD1 (6 bases). Germline-derived CDR1 and CDR2 are SGHVS and FNYEAQ. This CDR3 comprises 15 residues. V lost 5 bases and J lost 3, with 11 bases in between. In DNA form, the CDR3 reads TGTGCCAGCAGCCCAGACAGGTTTGGGGCCAACGTCCTGACTTTC. Its protein product is CASSPDRFGANVLTF.

The CDR3 DNA sequence: TGTGCCAGCAGTGACGTAGACTATGGCTACACCTTC. Residues: CASSDVDYGYTF. The chain links TRBV2 to TRBJ1-2; D is ambiguous. CDR3 size: 12 residues. Germline assignment: CDR1 SNHLY and CDR2 FYNNEI. Trimming shortened V by 3 bases and J by 3 bases, and 5 bases separated the two germline ends. The whole variable domain, remainder taken from reference TRBV2 and TRBJ1-2, is EPEVTQTPSHQVTQMGQEVILRCVPISNHLYFYWYRQILGQKVEFLVSFYNNEISEKSEIFDDQFSVERPDGSNFTLKIRSTKLEDSAMYFCASSDVDYGYTFGSGTRLTVV.

The chain carries TRBV6-2 or TRBV6-3 and TRBJ2-3; D unclear. V dropped 2 bases and J dropped 3 bases, with 6 bases sitting between them. The CDR3 totals 13 residues. In germline, CDR1 is MNHEY, CDR2 SVGEGT. The CDR3 loop is CASSYGETDTQYF. DNA for the CDR3: TGTGCCAGCAGTTACGGGGAAACAGATACGCAGTATTTT.

V is TRBV7-2 and J is TRBJ2-7; D is perhaps TRBD2 (7 bases). Germline V gene data show CDR1 as SGHTA and CDR2 as FQGNSA. Trimming removed 3 bases at V and 6 bases at J, with 18 bases between. This CDR3 contains 15 residues. The CDR3 is CASSFGWQGRGEQYF. Here the CDR3 DNA reads TGTGCCAGCAGCTTTGGCTGGCAGGGGAGGGGCGAGCAGTACTTC.

The chain joins TRBV7-2 to TRBJ1-6, with TRBD1 identical over 8 bases. This CDR3 contains 13 residues. The V and J ends lost 7 bases and 17 bases, in that order; junction bases with no gene match: 13. Germline CDR1 is SGHTA and CDR2 is FQGNSA. Here the CDR3 DNA reads TGTGCCAGCACTTCGGGACAGGCCCTCCCCGTCCACTTT. This sequence encodes CASTSGQALPVHF.

Many counts were recorded for this clonotype. The V call is TRBV20-1, the J call TRBJ2-5; the D gene is possibly TRBD2 (7 bases). The CDR3 loop spans 13 amino acids. CDR1 is DFQATT and CDR2 is SNEGSKA in the germline V gene (reference sequence). Trimming stripped 0 bases from V and 7 bases from J, with 12 bases between. In DNA, the CDR3 is TGCAGTGCTAGAGAGGGGGGGGCTGGGACCCAGTACTTC. This codes for CSAREGGAGTQYF.

In its sample, this clonotype was seen many times. V is TRBV7-2 and J is TRBJ2-3; 7 bases are shared with TRBD2. Trimming took 1 base from V and 2 from J; bases not matched to a gene: 3. This CDR3 is built from 15 residues. The V gene's germline CDR1 is SGHTA and CDR2 FQGNSA. The CDR3 bases are TGTGCCAGCAGCTTAGGACTAGCTTTCACAGATACGCAGTATTTT. Amino acid sequence: CASSLGLAFTDTQYF.